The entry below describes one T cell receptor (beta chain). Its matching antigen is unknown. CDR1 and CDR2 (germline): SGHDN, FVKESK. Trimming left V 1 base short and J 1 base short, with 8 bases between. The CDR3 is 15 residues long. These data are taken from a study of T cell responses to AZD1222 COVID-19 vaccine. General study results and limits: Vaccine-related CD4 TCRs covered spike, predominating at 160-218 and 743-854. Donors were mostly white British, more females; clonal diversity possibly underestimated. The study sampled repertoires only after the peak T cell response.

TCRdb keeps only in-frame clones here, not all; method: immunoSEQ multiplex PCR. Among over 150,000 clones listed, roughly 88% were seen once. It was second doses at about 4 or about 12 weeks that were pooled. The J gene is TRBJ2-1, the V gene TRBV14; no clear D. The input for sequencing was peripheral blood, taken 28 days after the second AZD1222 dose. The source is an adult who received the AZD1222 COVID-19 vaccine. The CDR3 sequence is CASSQGLNSYNEQFF. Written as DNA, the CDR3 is TGTGCCAGCAGCCAAGGCTTGAATTCCTACAATGAGCAGTTCTTC.